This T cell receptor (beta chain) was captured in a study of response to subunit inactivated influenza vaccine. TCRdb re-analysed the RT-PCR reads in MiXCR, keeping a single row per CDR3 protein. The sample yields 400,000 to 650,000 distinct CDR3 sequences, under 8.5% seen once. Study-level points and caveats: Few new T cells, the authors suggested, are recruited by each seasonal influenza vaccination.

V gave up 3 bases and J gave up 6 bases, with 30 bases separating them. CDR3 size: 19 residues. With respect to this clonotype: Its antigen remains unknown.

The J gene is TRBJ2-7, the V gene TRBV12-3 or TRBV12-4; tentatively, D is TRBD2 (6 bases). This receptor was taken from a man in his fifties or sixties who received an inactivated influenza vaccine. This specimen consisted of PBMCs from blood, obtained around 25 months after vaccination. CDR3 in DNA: TGTGCCAGCAGTTTTGGCGGATCGGGATACGGGACTCCCGCGGTCGAGCAGTACTTC. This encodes CASSFGGSGYGTPAVEQYF.